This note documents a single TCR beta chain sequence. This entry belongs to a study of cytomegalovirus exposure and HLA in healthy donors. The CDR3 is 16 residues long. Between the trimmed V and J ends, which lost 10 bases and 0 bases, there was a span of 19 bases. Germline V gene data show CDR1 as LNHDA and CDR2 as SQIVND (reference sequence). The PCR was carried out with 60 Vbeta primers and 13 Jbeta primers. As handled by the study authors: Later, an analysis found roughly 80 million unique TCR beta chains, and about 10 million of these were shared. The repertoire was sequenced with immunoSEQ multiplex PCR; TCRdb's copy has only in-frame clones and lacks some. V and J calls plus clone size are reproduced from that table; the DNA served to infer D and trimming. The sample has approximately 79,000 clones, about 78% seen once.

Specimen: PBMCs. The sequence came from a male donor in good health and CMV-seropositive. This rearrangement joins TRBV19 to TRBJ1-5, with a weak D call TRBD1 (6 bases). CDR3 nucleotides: TGTGCCACCGGAGCCGGGACAAGAGGTAGCAATCAGCCCCAGCATTTT. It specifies CATGAGTRGSNQPQHF.